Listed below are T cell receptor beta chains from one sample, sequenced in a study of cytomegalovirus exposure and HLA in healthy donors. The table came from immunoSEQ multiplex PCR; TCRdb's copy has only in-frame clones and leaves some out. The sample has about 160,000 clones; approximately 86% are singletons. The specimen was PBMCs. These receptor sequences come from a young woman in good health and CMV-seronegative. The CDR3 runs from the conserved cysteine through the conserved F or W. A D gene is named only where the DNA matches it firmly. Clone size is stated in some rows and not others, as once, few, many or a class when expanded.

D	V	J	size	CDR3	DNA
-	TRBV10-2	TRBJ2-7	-	CASSVGQGGGREEQYF	TGCGCCAGCAGTGTGGGACAAGGGGGGGGCCGTGAAGAGCAGTACTTC
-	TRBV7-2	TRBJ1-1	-	CASSSMVSTEAFF	TGTGCCAGCAGCTCCATGGTGAGCACTGAAGCTTTCTTT
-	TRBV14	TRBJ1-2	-	CASSELTGLTNYGYTF	TGTGCCAGCAGCGAGCTGACAGGTCTTACTAACTATGGCTACACCTTC
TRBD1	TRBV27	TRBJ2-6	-	CASSSRRQGSGANVLTF	TGTGCCAGCAGTTCCCGAAGACAGGGATCCGGGGCCAACGTCCTGACTTTC
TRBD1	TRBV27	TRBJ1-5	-	CASSERGLDQPQHF	TGTGCCAGCAGTGAAAGGGGGCTGGATCAGCCCCAGCATTTT
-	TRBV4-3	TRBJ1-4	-	CASTQGGRGSEKLFF	TGCGCCAGCACCCAGGGTGGGAGAGGGAGTGAAAAACTGTTTTTT
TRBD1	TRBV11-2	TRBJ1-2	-	CASTLGTGSRTGGYTF	TGTGCCAGCACCTTAGGGACAGGGAGTAGGACTGGTGGCTACACCTTC
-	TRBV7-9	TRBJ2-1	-	CASSLGQVIYNEQFF	TGTGCCAGCAGCTTAGGGCAGGTCATCTACAATGAGCAGTTCTTC
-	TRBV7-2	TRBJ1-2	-	CASSLVTRTVDGYTF	TGTGCCAGCAGCTTAGTAACCAGGACAGTTGATGGCTACACCTTC
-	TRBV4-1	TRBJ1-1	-	CASSPRSGVTEAFF	TGCGCCAGCAGCCCTCGATCGGGGGTCACTGAAGCTTTCTTT
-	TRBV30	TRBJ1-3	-	CAWSVGGYSGNTIYF	TGTGCCTGGAGTGTTGGAGGGTATTCAGGAAACACCATATATTTT
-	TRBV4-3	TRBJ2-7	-	CASSQDNSQTYEQYF	TGCGCCAGCAGCCAAGACAACAGTCAAACCTACGAGCAGTACTTC
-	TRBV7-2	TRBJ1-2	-	CASSLVYIGPEGYTF	TGTGCCAGCAGCTTAGTATATATTGGGCCGGAAGGCTACACCTTC
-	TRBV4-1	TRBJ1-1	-	CASSQASHTVTEAFF	TGCGCCAGCAGCCAGGCTTCACATACAGTCACTGAAGCTTTCTTT
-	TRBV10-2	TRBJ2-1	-	CASSEARKDSEQFF	TGCGCCAGCAGTGAGGCTAGGAAGGACAGTGAGCAGTTCTTC
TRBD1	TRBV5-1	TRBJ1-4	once	CASSPTPGQGVREKLFF	TGCGCCAGCAGCCCGACGCCGGGACAGGGCGTGCGTGAAAAACTGTTTTTT
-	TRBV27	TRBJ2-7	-	CASSQVTGFPYEQYF	TGTGCCAGCAGCCAAGTAACCGGGTTTCCCTACGAGCAGTACTTC
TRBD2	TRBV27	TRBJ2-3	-	CASRTSGYITDTQYF	TGTGCCAGTAGGACTAGCGGGTATATCACAGATACGCAGTATTTT
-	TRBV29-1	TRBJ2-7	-	CSVGEQGGEQYF	TGCAGCGTTGGGGAACAGGGTGGGGAGCAGTACTTC
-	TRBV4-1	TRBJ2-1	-	CASSQSSGTTNEQFF	TGCGCCAGCAGCCAAAGCTCTGGGACAACAAATGAGCAGTTCTTC
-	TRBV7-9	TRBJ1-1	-	CASSFEGTEAFF	TGTGCCAGCAGCTTCGAGGGAACTGAAGCTTTCTTT
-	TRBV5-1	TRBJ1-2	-	CASSFLDRFYGYTF	TGCGCCAGCAGCTTCCTCGACAGATTCTATGGCTACACCTTC
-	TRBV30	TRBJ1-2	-	CAWSRTGQANYGYTF	TGTGCCTGGAGTCGAACAGGGCAAGCTAACTATGGCTACACCTTC
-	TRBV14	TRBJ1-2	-	CASSPGRRGGYTF	TGTGCCAGCAGCCCTGGCCGGCGGGGAGGCTACACCTTC
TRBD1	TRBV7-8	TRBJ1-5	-	CASSSQGVRDQPQHF	TGTGCCAGCAGCTCCCAGGGGGTTCGGGATCAGCCCCAGCATTTT
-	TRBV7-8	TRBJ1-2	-	CASSSRDIVLHGYTF	TGTGCCAGCAGCTCCAGGGACATCGTCCTTCATGGCTACACCTTC
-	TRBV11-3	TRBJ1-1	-	CASSPGLKNTEAFF	TGTGCCAGCAGCCCGGGACTGAAGAACACTGAAGCTTTCTTT
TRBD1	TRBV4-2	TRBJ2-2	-	CASSQVQGALNTGELFF	TGTGCCAGCAGCCAAGTTCAGGGGGCATTGAACACCGGGGAGCTGTTTTTT
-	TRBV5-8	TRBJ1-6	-	CASSLVFGGSSPLHF	TGTGCCAGCAGCTTGGTTTTCGGAGGAAGTTCACCCCTCCACTTT
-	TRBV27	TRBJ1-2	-	CASARWGSYGYTF	TGTGCCAGCGCCCGTTGGGGCAGCTATGGCTACACCTTC
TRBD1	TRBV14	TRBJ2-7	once	CASSQDTGRGWYF	TGTGCCAGCAGCCAAGATACGGGCAGGGGGTGGTACTTC
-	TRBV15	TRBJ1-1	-	CATSTGLNTEAFF	TGTGCCACCAGTACAGGGCTGAACACTGAAGCTTTCTTT
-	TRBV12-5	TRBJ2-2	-	CASGLKLGGINGNTGELFF	TGTGCTAGTGGTTTGAAGTTAGGGGGAATTAATGGGAACACCGGGGAGCTGTTTTTT
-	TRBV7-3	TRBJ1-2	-	CASSLGGAGYGYTF	TGTGCCAGCAGCTTGGGGGGTGCCGGCTATGGCTACACCTTC
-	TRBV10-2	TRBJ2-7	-	CASSGHLATTQVGEQYF	TGCGCCAGCAGTGGACACTTGGCGACTACCCAAGTTGGGGAGCAGTACTTC
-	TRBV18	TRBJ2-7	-	CASRGSSNYEQYF	TGTGCCAGCCGGGGGAGTTCCAACTACGAGCAGTACTTC
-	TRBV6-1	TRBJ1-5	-	CASSGLVFGVSNQPQHF	TGTGCCAGCAGTGGCCTAGTTTTCGGGGTCAGCAATCAGCCCCAGCATTTT
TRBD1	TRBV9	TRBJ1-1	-	CASSVITQGYTEAFF	TGTGCCAGCAGCGTAATCACACAGGGGTACACTGAAGCTTTCTTT
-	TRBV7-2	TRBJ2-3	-	CASSPSGYTDTQYF	TGTGCCAGCAGCCCCAGCGGATACACAGATACGCAGTATTTT
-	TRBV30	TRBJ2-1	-	CAWAEQGPQFF	TGTGCCTGGGCAGAACAGGGCCCCCAGTTCTTC
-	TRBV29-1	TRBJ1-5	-	CSVEAAGRGQHF	TGCAGCGTTGAAGCGGCAGGACGGGGCCAGCATTTT
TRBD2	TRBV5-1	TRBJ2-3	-	CASTPPGLASLGTQYF	TGCGCCAGCACCCCGCCGGGACTAGCTTCACTGGGGACGCAGTATTTT
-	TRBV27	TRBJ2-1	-	CASIRRFSDSYNEQFF	TGTGCCAGCATTCGTCGGTTCAGCGATAGCTACAATGAGCAGTTCTTC
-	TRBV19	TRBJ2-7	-	CASKTGLASYEQYF	TGTGCCTCAAAAACGGGACTCGCCTCCTACGAGCAGTACTTC
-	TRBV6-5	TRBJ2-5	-	CASPPLDRLQETQYF	TGTGCCAGCCCTCCCCTGGACAGACTCCAAGAGACCCAGTACTTC
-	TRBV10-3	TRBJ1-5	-	CAISRSGTTGGAQHF	TGTGCCATCAGTAGATCCGGGACAACGGGGGGAGCCCAGCATTTT
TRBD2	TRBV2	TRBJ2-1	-	CASSAGTNNEQFF	TGTGCCAGCAGTGCTGGGACTAACAATGAGCAGTTCTTC
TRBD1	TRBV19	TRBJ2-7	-	CASSVGQGWQYF	TGTGCCAGTAGTGTTGGACAGGGATGGCAGTACTTC